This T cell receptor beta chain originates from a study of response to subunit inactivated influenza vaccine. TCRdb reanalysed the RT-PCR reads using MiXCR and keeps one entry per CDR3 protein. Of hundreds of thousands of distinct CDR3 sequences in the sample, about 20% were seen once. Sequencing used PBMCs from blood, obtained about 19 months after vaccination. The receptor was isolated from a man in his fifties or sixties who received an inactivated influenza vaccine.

The CDR3, as DNA: TGTGCCAGCAGTACCGGGACTAGCGGGGAGACCCAGTACTTC. It codes for CASSTGTSGETQYF. The V gene is TRBV2, the J gene TRBJ2-5; 12 nucleotides line up with TRBD2. The CDR3 spans 14 residues. With 5 bases clipped from V and 5 bases from J, the junction kept 3 bases outside the gene matches. The germline CDR1 and CDR2 sequences are SNHLY and FYNNEI.